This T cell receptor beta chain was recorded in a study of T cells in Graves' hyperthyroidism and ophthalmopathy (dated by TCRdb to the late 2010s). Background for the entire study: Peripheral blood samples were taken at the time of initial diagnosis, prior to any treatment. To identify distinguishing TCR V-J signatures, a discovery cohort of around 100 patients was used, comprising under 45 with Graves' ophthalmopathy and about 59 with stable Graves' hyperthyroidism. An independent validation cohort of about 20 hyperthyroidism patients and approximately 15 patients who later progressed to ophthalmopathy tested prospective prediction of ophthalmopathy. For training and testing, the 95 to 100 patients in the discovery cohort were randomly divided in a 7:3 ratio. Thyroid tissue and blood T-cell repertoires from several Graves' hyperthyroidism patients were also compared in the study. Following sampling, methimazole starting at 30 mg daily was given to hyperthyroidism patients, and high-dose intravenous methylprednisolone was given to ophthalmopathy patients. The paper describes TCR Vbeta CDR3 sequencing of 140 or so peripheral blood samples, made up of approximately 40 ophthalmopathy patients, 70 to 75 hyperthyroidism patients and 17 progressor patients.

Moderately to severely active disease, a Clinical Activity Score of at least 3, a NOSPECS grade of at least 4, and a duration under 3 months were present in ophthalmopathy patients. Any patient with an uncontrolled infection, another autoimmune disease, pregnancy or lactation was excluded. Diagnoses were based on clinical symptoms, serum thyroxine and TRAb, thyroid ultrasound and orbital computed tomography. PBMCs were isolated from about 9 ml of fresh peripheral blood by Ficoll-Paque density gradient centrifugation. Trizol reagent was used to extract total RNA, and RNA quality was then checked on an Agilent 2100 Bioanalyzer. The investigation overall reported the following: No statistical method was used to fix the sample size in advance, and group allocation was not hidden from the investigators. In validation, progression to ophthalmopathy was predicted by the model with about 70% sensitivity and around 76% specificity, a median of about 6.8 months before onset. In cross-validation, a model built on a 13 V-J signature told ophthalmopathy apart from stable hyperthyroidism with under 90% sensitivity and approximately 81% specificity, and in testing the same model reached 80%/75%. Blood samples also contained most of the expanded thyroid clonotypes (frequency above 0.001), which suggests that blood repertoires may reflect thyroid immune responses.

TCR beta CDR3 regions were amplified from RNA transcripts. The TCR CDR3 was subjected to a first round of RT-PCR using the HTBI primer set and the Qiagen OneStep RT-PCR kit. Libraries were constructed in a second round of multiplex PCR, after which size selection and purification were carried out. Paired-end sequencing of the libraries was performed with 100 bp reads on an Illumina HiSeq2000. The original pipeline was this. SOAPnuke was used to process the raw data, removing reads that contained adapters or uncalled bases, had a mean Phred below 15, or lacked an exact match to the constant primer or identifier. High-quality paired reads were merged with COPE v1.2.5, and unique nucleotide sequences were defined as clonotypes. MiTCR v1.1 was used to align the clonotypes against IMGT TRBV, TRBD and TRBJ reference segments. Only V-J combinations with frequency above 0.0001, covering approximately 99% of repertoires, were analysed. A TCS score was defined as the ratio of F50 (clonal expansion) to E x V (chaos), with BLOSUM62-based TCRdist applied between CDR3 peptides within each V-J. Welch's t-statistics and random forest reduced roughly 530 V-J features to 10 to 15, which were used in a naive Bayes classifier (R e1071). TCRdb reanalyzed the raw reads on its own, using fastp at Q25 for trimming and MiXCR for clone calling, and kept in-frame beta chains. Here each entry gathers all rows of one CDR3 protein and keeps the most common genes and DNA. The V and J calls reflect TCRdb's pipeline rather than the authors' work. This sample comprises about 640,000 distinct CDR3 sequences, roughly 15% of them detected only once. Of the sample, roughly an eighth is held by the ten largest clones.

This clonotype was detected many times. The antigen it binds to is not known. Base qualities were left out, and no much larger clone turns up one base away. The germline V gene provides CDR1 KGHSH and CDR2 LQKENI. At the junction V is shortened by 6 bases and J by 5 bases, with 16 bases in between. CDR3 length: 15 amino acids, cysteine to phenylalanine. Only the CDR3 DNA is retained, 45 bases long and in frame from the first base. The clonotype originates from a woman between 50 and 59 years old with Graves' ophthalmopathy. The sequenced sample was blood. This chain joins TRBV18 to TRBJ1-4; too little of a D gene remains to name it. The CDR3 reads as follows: CASSPAAAENEKLFF. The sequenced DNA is TGTGCCAGCTCCCCGGCGGCGGCAGAGAATGAAAAACTGTTTTTT.